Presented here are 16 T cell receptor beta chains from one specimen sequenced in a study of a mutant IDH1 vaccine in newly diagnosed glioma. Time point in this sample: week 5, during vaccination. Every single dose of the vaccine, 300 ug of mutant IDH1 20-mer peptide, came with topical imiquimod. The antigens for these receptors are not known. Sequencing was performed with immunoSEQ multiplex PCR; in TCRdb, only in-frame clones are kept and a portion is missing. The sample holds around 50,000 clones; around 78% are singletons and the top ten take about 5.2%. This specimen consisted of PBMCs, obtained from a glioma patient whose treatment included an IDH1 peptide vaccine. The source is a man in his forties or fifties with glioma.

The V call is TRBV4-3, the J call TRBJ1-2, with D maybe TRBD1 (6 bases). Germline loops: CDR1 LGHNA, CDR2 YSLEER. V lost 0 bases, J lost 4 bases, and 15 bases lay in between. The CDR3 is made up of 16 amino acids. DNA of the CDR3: TGCGCCAGCAGCCAAGATCTAAGGGGGACGATCTATGGCTACACCTTC. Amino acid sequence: CASSQDLRGTIYGYTF.

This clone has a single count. The CDR3 DNA reads as TGTGCCAGCAGCTTTCAAGAAGATCAGCCCCAGCATTTT. Amino acid sequence: CASSFQEDQPQHF. The chain employs TRBV7-9 and TRBJ1-5, with D unresolved. Trimming stripped 3 bases from V and 5 bases from J, with 8 bases between. The CDR3 totals 13 residues. The V gene's germline CDR1 is SEHNR and CDR2 FQNEAQ (reference sequence).

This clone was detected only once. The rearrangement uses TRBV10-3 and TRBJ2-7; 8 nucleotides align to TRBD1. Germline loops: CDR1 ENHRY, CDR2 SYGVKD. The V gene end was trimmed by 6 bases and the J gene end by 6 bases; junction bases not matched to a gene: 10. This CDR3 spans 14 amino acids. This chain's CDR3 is CAISPGQVLIEQYF. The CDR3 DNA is TGTGCCATCAGCCCGGGACAGGTGCTTATCGAGCAGTACTTC.

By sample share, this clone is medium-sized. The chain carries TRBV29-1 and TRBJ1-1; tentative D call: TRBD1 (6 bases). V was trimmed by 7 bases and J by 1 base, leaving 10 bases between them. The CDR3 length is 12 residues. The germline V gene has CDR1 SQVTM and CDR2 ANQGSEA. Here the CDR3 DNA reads TGCAGCGCCGGGGGGGCGAACACTGAAGCTTTCTTT. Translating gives CSAGGANTEAFF.

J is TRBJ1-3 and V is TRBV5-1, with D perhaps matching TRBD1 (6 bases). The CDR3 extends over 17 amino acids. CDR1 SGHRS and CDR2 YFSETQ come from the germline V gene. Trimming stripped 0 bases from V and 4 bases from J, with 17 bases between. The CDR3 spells CASSLDGGRVSGNTIYF. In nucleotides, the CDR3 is TGCGCCAGCAGCTTGGACGGGGGGCGAGTATCGGGAAACACCATATATTTT.

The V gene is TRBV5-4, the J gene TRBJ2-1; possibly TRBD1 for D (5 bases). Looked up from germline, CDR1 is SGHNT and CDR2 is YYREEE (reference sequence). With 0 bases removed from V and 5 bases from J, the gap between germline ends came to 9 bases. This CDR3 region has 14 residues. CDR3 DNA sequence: TGTGCCAGCAGCTTGGAAGGCAGGGACAATGAGCAGTTCTTC. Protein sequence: CASSLEGRDNEQFF.

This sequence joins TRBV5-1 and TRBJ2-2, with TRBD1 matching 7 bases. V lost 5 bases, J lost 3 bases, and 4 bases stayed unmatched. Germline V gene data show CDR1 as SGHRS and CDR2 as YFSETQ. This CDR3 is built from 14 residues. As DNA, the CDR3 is TGCGCCAGCAGGGTAACAGGGGACACCGGGGAGCTGTTTTTT. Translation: CASRVTGDTGELFF.

The CDR3 reads CASSLGQFYGYTF. The CDR3 DNA reads TGTGCCAGCAGCTTAGGGCAGTTTTATGGCTACACCTTC. This chain connects TRBV7-2 to TRBJ1-2; no clear D. The length of the CDR3 is 13 residues. Trimming stripped 1 base from V and 5 bases from J, with 8 bases between. Germline lookup yields CDR1 SGHTA and CDR2 FQGNSA.

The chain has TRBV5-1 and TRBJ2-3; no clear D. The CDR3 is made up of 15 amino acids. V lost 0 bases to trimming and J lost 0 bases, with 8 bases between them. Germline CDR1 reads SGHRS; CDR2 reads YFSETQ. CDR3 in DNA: TGCGCCAGCAGCTTGGGTCCAGGAAGCACAGATACGCAGTATTTT. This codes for CASSLGPGSTDTQYF.

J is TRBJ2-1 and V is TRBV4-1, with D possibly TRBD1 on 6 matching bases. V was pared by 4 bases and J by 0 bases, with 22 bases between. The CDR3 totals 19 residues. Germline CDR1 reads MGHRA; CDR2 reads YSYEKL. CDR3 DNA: TGCGCCAGCAGCCCGTTAGGGCCAGGGGCTGGTGGCTCCTACAATGAGCAGTTCTTC. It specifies CASSPLGPGAGGSYNEQFF.

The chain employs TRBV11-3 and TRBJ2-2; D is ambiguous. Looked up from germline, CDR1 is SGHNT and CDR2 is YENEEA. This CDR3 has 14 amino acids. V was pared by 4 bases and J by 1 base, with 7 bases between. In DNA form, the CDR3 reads TGTGCCAGCAGCTCTTGGATGAACACCGGGGAGCTGTTTTTT. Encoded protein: CASSSWMNTGELFF.

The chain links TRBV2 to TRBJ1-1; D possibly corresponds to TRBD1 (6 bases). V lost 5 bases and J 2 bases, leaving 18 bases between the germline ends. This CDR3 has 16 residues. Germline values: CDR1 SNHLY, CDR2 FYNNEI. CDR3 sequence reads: CASSNDRPQRNTEAFF. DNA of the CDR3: TGTGCCAGCAGTAACGACAGGCCCCAAAGAAACACTGAAGCTTTCTTT.

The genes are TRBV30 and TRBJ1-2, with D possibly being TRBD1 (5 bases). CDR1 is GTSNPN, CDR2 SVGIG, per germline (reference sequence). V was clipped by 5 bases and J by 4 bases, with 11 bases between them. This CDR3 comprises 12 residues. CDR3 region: CAWAPQGYGYTF. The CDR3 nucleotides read TGTGCCTGGGCCCCCCAGGGCTATGGCTACACCTTC.

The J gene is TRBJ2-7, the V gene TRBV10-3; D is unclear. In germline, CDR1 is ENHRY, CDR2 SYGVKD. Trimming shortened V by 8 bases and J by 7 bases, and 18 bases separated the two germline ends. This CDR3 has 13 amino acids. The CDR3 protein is CAIQHVGKLEQYF. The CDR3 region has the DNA TGTGCCATCCAACACGTGGGAAAGTTGGAGCAGTACTTC.

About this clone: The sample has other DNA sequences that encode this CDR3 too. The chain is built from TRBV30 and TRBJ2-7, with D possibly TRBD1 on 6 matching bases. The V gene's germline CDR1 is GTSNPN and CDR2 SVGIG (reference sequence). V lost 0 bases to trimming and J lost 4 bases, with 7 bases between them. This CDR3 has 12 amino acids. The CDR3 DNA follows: TGTGCCTGGAGTGTAGGGGGTTACGAGCAGTACTTC. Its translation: CAWSVGGYEQYF.

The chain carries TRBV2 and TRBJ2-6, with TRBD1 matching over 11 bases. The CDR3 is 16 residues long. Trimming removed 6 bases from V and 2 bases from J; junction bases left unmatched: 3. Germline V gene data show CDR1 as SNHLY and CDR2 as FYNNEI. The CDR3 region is CASSRTGGAGANVLTF. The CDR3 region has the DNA TGTGCCAGCAGCAGGACAGGGGGCGCTGGGGCCAACGTCCTGACTTTC. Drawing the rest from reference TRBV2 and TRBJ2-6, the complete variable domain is EPEVTQTPSHQVTQMGQEVILRCVPISNHLYFYWYRQILGQKVEFLVSFYNNEISEKSEIFDDQFSVERPDGSNFTLKIRSTKLEDSAMYFCASSRTGGAGANVLTFGAGSRLTVL.